This entry lists 15 T cell receptor beta chains sequenced from one sample in a study of shared clonotypes between healthy human individuals. Clones were read by immunoSEQ multiplex PCR, and TCRdb kept only the in-frame ones, dropping some. The sample gives around 550,000 clones, roughly 95% of which show up once; 0.06% is in the top ten. Input material: naive CD4+ T cells sorted from blood. Subset meaning: CD45RA+ positively selected. The receptors come from a woman under 40 in good health.

The CDR3 sequence is CASSPEAGGLGAGGEQYF. The CDR3, as DNA: TGTGCCAGCTCACCAGAGGCAGGGGGCCTCGGAGCGGGAGGCGAGCAGTACTTC. The chain couples TRBV18 to TRBJ2-7; D perhaps matches TRBD2 (9 bases). The CDR3 sequence is 18 residues long. CDR1 is KGHSH, CDR2 LQKENI, per germline. Trimming stripped 2 bases from V and 6 bases from J, with 26 bases between.

The chain carries TRBV29-1 and TRBJ2-7, with 9 bases aligning to TRBD1. The CDR3 is 14 amino acids. Germline V gives CDR1 SQVTM, CDR2 ANQGSEA. The J segment lost 1 base and the V segment lost 3 bases, leaving 4 bases of the junction unmatched. CDR3 sequence reads: CSVDRTGDSYEQYF. The DNA for the CDR3 is TGCAGCGTTGACCGGACAGGGGATTCCTACGAGCAGTACTTC.

The chain carries TRBV14 and TRBJ2-7; D is uncertain. The ends were cut back, 1 base at V and 5 bases at J, with 9 bases in the middle. This CDR3 region has 13 residues. Germline V lookup: CDR1 SGHDN, CDR2 FVKESK. CDR3 sequence: CASSQAPQNEQYF. In DNA form, the CDR3 reads TGTGCCAGCAGCCAAGCACCGCAAAACGAGCAGTACTTC.

The table lists this clone with a count of one. CDR3 coding DNA: TGTGCCAGCAGCTCCCTCGAGGGAAAGGCAGCGCAGTACTTC. Encoded protein: CASSSLEGKAAQYF. V and J are TRBV7-8 and TRBJ2-7; the D gene is possibly TRBD2 (5 bases). The V gene's germline CDR1 is SGHVS and CDR2 FQNEAQ. Trimming took off 4 bases at V and 9 bases at J, with 19 bases between the two ends. This CDR3 has 14 amino acids.

The chain couples TRBV7-9 to TRBJ2-7; unclear D gene. CDR1 is SEHNR and CDR2 is FQNEAQ in the germline V gene (reference sequence). V lost 2 bases to trimming and J lost 6 bases, with 8 bases between them. The CDR3 is made up of 12 amino acids. CDR3 coding DNA: TGTGCCAGCAGCTTAAGGGATTTCGAGCAGTACTTC. Translation: CASSLRDFEQYF. The complete variable domain, with remaining parts taken from reference TRBV7-9 and TRBJ2-7, reads DTGVSQNPRHKITKRGQNVTFRCDPISEHNRLYWYRQTLGQGPEFLTYFQNEAQLEKSRLLSDRFSAERPKGSFSTLEIQRTEQGDSAMYLCASSLRDFEQYFGPGTRLTVT.

The V and J genes are TRBV7-2 and TRBJ1-5; no clear D gene. Germline V gene lookup returns CDR1 SGHTA and CDR2 FQGNSA. The V end lost 5 bases, the J end lost 2 bases, and 10 bases lay between the germline ends. The CDR3 consists of 14 residues. The CDR3 nucleotides read TGTGCCAGCAGCCCGCGTTATGGCAATCAGCCCCAGCATTTT. Translating it yields CASSPRYGNQPQHF.

A remark on this clone: The junction does not match germline at one end; this may be a read error. Within the sample, other DNA sequences also encode this same CDR3. J is TRBJ2-3 and V is TRBV28, with 16 bases identical to TRBD2. This CDR3 region has 16 residues. In germline, CDR1 is MDHEN, CDR2 SYDVKM. The CDR3 loop reads CASSLGLAGGTDTQYF. The DNA for the CDR3 is TGTGCCAGCAGTTTGGGACTAGCGGGAGGGACGGATACACAGTATTTT. The entire variable domain, with the rest obtained from reference TRBV28 and TRBJ2-3, is as follows: DVKVTQSSRYLVKRTGEKVFLECVQDMDHENMFWYRQDPGLGLRLIYFSYDVKMKEKGDIPEGYSVSREKKERFSLILESASTNQTSMYLCASSLGLAGGTDTQYFGPGTRLTVL.

The V and J genes are TRBV6-5 and TRBJ2-3, with TRBD2 identical over 12 bases. Unmatched junction bases numbered 4, after V lost 0 bases and J lost 6 bases. The CDR3 consists of 16 residues. The germline V gene encodes CDR1 MNHEY and CDR2 SVGAGI. The CDR3, as DNA: TGTGCCAGCAGTTACTCGAGACTAGCGGGAGCCGATACGCAGTATTTT. The encoded protein is CASSYSRLAGADTQYF.

This clone was recorded a few times. This sequence joins TRBV28 and TRBJ2-5; 7 nucleotides agree with TRBD2. There are 15 residues in the CDR3. CDR1 is MDHEN and CDR2 is SYDVKM in the germline V gene. With 1 base clipped from V and 1 base from J, the junction kept 3 bases outside the gene matches. CDR3 sequence (DNA): TGTGCCAGCAGTTTATTCGGGGGGATCCAAGAGACCCAGTACTTC. This translates into CASSLFGGIQETQYF. Looking up the rest from reference TRBV28 and TRBJ2-5 gives the full variable domain: DVKVTQSSRYLVKRTGEKVFLECVQDMDHENMFWYRQDPGLGLRLIYFSYDVKMKEKGDIPEGYSVSREKKERFSLILESASTNQTSMYLCASSLFGGIQETQYFGPGTRLLVL.

The gene calls are TRBV5-1 and TRBJ2-5; 12 bases line up with TRBD2. The CDR3 length is 16 residues. Germline V gene sequence: CDR1 SGHRS, CDR2 YFSETQ. V was clipped by 2 bases and J by 3 bases; unmatched bases: 5. The chain's CDR3 is CASSFGGLAGKETQYF. The CDR3, as DNA: TGCGCCAGCAGCTTCGGGGGACTAGCGGGCAAAGAGACCCAGTACTTC.

The V and J genes are TRBV4-1 and TRBJ2-3, with TRBD2 matching 9 bases. Trimming took 2 bases from V and 3 from J; bases not matched to a gene: 12. There are 18 residues in the CDR3. Germline CDR1 reads MGHRA; CDR2 reads YSYEKL. DNA for the CDR3: TGCGCCAGCAGCCAAAGATGGGGTACTAGCGGGCGAACAGATACGCAGTATTTT. It yields the protein CASSQRWGTSGRTDTQYF.

V gene TRBV19 combines with J gene TRBJ2-7; TRBD2 matches at 11 bases. Per the germline V gene, CDR1 is LNHDA and CDR2 is SQIVND (reference sequence). This CDR3 is built from 14 residues. V was pared by 5 bases and J by 3 bases, with 3 bases of the junction left unmatched. The CDR3 nucleotides are TGTGCCAGTAGTTCGGGACTAGCGGTCTACGAGCAGTACTTC. Translated, it gives CASSSGLAVYEQYF.

The chain has TRBV29-1 and TRBJ2-3, with TRBD2 identical over 11 bases. The CDR3 has 13 amino acids. Per germline, CDR1 SQVTM and CDR2 ANQGSEA. The trim removed 7 bases at V and 5 bases at J, leaving 5 bases unmatched. In DNA, the CDR3 is TGCAGCGGACTAGCGGGATATAAAGATACGCAGTATTTT. Amino acids: CSGLAGYKDTQYF.

The V gene is TRBV28, the J gene TRBJ1-2; D gene unclear. CDR3 length: 13 amino acids. The ends were cut back, 3 bases at V and 9 bases at J, with 14 bases in the middle. Germline V gives CDR1 MDHEN, CDR2 SYDVKM. For the CDR3, the DNA is TGTGCCAGCAGTTTGTCTGGAACCAGGAGCTACACCTTC. Translated, it gives CASSLSGTRSYTF.

Remarks on this clone: The sample carries other DNA sequences with the same CDR3. The chain employs TRBV28 and TRBJ1-5, with 7 positions matching TRBD1. V trimming: 2 bases; J trimming: 4 bases; junction bases outside the gene matches: 5. Looked up from germline, CDR1 is MDHEN and CDR2 is SYDVKM. The length of the CDR3 is 15 residues. The CDR3, as DNA: TGTGCCAGCAGTTTAAGGACAGGTTCAAATCAGCCCCAGCATTTT. Protein product: CASSLRTGSNQPQHF.